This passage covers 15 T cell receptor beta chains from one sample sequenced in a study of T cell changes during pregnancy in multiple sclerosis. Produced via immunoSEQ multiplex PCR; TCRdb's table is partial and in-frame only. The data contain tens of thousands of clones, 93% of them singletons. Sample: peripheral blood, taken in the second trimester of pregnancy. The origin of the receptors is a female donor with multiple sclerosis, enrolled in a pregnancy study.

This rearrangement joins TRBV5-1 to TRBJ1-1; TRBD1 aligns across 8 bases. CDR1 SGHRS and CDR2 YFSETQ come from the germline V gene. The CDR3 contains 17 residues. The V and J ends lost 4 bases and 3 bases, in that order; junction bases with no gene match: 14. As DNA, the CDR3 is TGCGCCAGCAGCCCGACAGGGGTCCTTACTCCATACACTGAAGCTTTCTTT. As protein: CASSPTGVLTPYTEAFF.

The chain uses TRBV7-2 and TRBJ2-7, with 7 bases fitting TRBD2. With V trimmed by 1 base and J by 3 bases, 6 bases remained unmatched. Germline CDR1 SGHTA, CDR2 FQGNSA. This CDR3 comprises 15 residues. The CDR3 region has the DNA TGTGCCAGCAGCTTAGTATTTCTAGCGGACTACGAGCAGTACTTC. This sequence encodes CASSLVFLADYEQYF.

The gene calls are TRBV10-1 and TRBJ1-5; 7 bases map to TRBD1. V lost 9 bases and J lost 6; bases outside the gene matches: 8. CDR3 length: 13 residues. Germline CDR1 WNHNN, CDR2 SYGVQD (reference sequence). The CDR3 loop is CASTGAERQPQHF. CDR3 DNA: TGCGCCAGTACAGGGGCGGAACGTCAGCCCCAGCATTTT.

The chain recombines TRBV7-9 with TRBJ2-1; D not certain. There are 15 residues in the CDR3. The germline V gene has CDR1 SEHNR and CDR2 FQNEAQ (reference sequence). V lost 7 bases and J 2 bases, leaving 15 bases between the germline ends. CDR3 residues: CASTTRVVTYNEQFF. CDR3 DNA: TGTGCCAGCACCACCCGAGTGGTTACCTACAATGAGCAGTTCTTC.

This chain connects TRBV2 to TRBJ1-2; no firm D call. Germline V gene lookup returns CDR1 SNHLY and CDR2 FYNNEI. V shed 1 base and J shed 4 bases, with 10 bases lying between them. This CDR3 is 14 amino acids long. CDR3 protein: CASSEGSEGYGYTF. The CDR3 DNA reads TGTGCCAGCAGTGAAGGGTCAGAGGGCTATGGCTACACCTTC.

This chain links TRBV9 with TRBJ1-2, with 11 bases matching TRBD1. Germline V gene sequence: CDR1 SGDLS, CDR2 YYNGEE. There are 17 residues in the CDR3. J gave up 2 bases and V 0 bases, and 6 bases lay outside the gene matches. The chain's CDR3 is CASSVGTGGLSNYGYTF. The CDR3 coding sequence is TGTGCCAGCAGCGTAGGGACAGGGGGCCTGTCGAACTATGGCTACACCTTC.

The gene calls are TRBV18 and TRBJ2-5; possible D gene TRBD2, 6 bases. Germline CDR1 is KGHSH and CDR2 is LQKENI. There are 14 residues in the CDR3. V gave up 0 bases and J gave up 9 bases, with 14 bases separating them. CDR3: CASSPPGGAAAQYF. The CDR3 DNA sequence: TGTGCCAGCTCACCACCGGGCGGGGCTGCGGCCCAGTACTTC.

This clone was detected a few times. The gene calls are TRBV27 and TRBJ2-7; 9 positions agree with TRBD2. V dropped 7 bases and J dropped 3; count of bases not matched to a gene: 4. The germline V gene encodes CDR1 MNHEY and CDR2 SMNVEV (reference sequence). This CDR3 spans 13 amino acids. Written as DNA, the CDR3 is TGTGCCAGCAACGCGGGGGGGAGCTACGAGCAGTACTTC. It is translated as CASNAGGSYEQYF.

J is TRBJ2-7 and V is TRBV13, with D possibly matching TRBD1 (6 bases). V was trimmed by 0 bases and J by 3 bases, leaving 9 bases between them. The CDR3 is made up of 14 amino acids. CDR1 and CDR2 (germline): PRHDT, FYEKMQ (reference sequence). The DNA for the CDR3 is TGTGCCAGCAGCTTAGGCAGGGGTGTCTACGAGCAGTACTTC. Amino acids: CASSLGRGVYEQYF. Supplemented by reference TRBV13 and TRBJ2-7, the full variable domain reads AAGVIQSPRHLIKEKRETATLKCYPIPRHDTVYWYQQGPGQDPQFLISFYEKMQSDKGSIPDRFSAQQFSDYHSELNMSSLELGDSALYFCASSLGRGVYEQYFGPGTRLTVT.

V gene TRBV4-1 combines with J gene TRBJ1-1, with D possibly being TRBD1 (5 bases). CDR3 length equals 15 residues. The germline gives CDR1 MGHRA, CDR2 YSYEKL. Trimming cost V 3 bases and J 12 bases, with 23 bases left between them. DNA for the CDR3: TGCGCCAGCAGCCAGGGGAGCCGGGGGTTTTTCATACCTTTCTTT. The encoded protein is CASSQGSRGFFIPFF.

CDR3 nucleotides: TGTGCCACCAGCGTCGACAGGGACGCTCAGCCCCAGCATTTT. It is translated as CATSVDRDAQPQHF. The chain uses TRBV15 and TRBJ1-5; 7 positions agree with TRBD1. The CDR3 runs to 14 residues. Germline lookup yields CDR1 LNHNV and CDR2 YYDKDF (reference sequence). V lost 5 bases and J lost 6; bases outside the gene matches: 7.

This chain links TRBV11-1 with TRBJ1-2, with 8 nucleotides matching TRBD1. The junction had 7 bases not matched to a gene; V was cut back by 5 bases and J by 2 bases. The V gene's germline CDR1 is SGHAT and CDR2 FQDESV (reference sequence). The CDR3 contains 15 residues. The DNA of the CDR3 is TGTGCCAGCAGCCAACAGGGGGGCTTAAACTATGGCTACACCTTC. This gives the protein CASSQQGGLNYGYTF.

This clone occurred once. CDR3 in DNA: TGTGCCAGCAGCGGGCGTCCGGGACAGGGTCACAACGAGCAGTACTTC. As protein: CASSGRPGQGHNEQYF. V is TRBV9 and J is TRBJ2-7; 9 nucleotides agree with TRBD1. V gave up 3 bases and J gave up 5 bases; unmatched junction bases: 12. The length of the CDR3 is 16 residues. Germline CDR1 is SGDLS and CDR2 is YYNGEE.

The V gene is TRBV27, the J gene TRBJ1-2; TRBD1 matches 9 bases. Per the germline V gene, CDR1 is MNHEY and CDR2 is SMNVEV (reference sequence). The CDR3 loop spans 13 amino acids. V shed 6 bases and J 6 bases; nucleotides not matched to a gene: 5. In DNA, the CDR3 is TGTGCCAGCAGGTTAGGGACAGGGAATGGCTACACCTTC. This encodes CASRLGTGNGYTF.

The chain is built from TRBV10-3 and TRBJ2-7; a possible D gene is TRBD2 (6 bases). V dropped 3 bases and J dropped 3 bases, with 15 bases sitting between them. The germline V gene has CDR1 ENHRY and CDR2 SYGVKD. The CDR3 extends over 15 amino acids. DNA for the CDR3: TGTGCCATCAGTGACCTGCGCGGGGCCTTCTACGAGCAGTACTTC. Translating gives CAISDLRGAFYEQYF.